Listed below are T cell receptor beta chains from one sample, sequenced in a study of blood T cell repertoires in COVID-19. The repertoire was sequenced with immunoSEQ multiplex PCR; TCRdb's copy has only in-frame clones and lacks some. The sample includes about 80,000 clones, roughly four fifths of them seen just once. Sequenced material: peripheral blood. The receptors here all came from a man aged 55-75 years with acute or convalescent COVID-19. CDR3s include the opening cysteine and the closing phenylalanine or tryptophan. Each record gives: D gene, J gene, V gene, clone size, CDR3 DNA, CDR3 protein. A D gene is named only where the DNA matches it firmly. Clone size, where shown, is once, few, many, or a class for clones that have expanded.

NA TRBJ2-3 TRBV7-7 NA TGTGCTAGCAGCTTAGGCGACAGTAGCACAGATACGCAGTATTTT CASSLGDSSTDTQYF
NA TRBJ2-3 TRBV6-2/TRBV6-3 NA TGTGCCAGCAGTCAGAACGCAGATACGCAGTATTTT CASSQNADTQYF
TRBD2 TRBJ2-7 TRBV3-1/TRBV3-2 NA TGTGCCAGCAGCCAAAGAGGAGCGGGAGAGCAGTACTTC CASSQRGAGEQYF
NA TRBJ2-5 TRBV7-9 NA TGTGCCAGCAGCTTTACAGGGTTGATGGAGACCCAGTACTTC CASSFTGLMETQYF
TRBD1 TRBJ2-1 TRBV5-1 NA TGCGCCAGCAGCGGTGGGACAGTGGGGAATGAGCAGTTCTTC CASSGGTVGNEQFF
TRBD2 TRBJ2-5 TRBV6-5 NA TGTGCCAGCAGTTACGGCAGGGAGGGGACCCAGTACTTC CASSYGREGTQYF
NA TRBJ2-7 TRBV5-1 few TGCGCCAGCAGCTCACTGGGGGGGAACAGGGCCGAGCAGTACTTC CASSSLGGNRAEQYF
NA TRBJ1-5 TRBV7-8 NA TGTGCCAGCAGCGAAGGAGGTTATAGTGATCAGCCCCAGCATTTT CASSEGGYSDQPQHF
NA TRBJ1-1 TRBV4-2 NA TGTGCCAGCAGCCAAGATCCCAGGGTGGACACTGAAGCTTTCTTT CASSQDPRVDTEAFF
TRBD2 TRBJ2-3 TRBV19 NA TGTGCCAGTAGTGCGACTAGCGGGAGTACAGGGGGGACGTGGACAGATACGCAGTATTTT CASSATSGSTGGTWTDTQYF
NA TRBJ2-7 TRBV12-5 NA TGTGCTAGTGCCGTCGACTCTCCCTCCTACGAGCAGTACTTC CASAVDSPSYEQYF
TRBD1 TRBJ1-2 TRBV5-1 NA TGCGCCAGCAGAAGTGGACAGGGTGAGACCTATGGCTACACCTTC CASRSGQGETYGYTF
NA TRBJ1-6 TRBV5-1 NA TGCGCCAGCAGCTTGGAGACAGGCGATAATTCACCCCTCCACTTT CASSLETGDNSPLHF
TRBD1 TRBJ1-2 TRBV7-2 NA TGTGCCAGCAGCTTAGGGGGGGCTGACAGGGGAAACGGCTACACCTTC CASSLGGADRGNGYTF
TRBD1 TRBJ2-3 TRBV28 NA TGTGCCAGCAGTCTGGGACAGGGGGCGATAGATACGCAGTATTTT CASSLGQGAIDTQYF
NA TRBJ2-7 TRBV6-2/TRBV6-3 NA TGTGCCAGCAGTTACGGGGCCCCCAGCGAGCAGTACTTC CASSYGAPSEQYF
NA TRBJ1-3 TRBV5-1 NA TGCGCCAGCAGCGAGGGCTCTGGAAACACCATATATTTT CASSEGSGNTIYF
TRBD1 TRBJ2-2 TRBV5-4 NA TGTGCCAGCAGCTTAGACAGGGGCGCTAACACCGGGGAGCTGTTTTTT CASSLDRGANTGELFF
NA TRBJ2-7 TRBV3-1/TRBV3-2 NA TGTGCCAGCAGCCAAACAGTAAGCTCCTACGAGCAGTACTTC CASSQTVSSYEQYF
TRBD1 TRBJ1-5 TRBV19 NA TGTGCCAGTAGTATCCAGGGGGCTCAGCCCCAGCATTTT CASSIQGAQPQHF
NA TRBJ1-5 TRBV7-8 NA TGTGCCAGCAGCCCCACAAGGGGTGGAAGCAATCAGCCCCAGCATTTT CASSPTRGGSNQPQHF
NA TRBJ2-5 TRBV2 NA TGTGCCAGCAGTGAAGGGCGCGGGCAAGAGACCCAGTACTTC CASSEGRGQETQYF
TRBD1 TRBJ1-2 TRBV4-3 once TGCGCCAGCAGCCAAGAGTCCGGGACAGGGATCTATGGCTACACCTTC CASSQESGTGIYGYTF
NA TRBJ1-3 TRBV9 NA TGTGCCAGCAGCGTAGATTCTGGGGCTGGGAACACCATATATTTT CASSVDSGAGNTIYF
TRBD2 TRBJ2-1 TRBV7-8 NA TGTGCCAGCAGCCCCTATTCCGCTAGCGGGGGTTACAATGAGCAGTTCTTC CASSPYSASGGYNEQFF
NA TRBJ2-5 TRBV9 NA TGTGCCAGCAGCGTAGGGCAGGGGTGGGAGACCCAGTACTTC CASSVGQGWETQYF
NA TRBJ2-7 TRBV28 NA TGTGCCAGCAGTTCCACCGGACTACCTCCCTACGAGCAGTACTTC CASSSTGLPPYEQYF
NA TRBJ2-7 TRBV19 NA TGTGCCAGTAGTGGAACAGGGACCAGCTACGAGCAGTACTTC CASSGTGTSYEQYF
NA TRBJ1-6 TRBV4-3 NA TGCGCCAGCAGCCCCAACCGGGATTATAATTCACCCCTCCACTTT CASSPNRDYNSPLHF
TRBD1 TRBJ2-7 TRBV3-1/TRBV3-2 once TGTGCCAGCAGCCGAAACCCCGGGACAGGGGGATACGAGCAGTACTTC CASSRNPGTGGYEQYF
TRBD2 TRBJ2-1 TRBV2 NA TGTGCCAGCAGTGAGGGGACTAGCGGAAATGAGCAGTTCTTC CASSEGTSGNEQFF
NA TRBJ2-2 TRBV7-2 NA TGTGCCAGCAGCTCCGGACAAGACACCGGGGAGCTGTTTTTT CASSSGQDTGELFF
NA TRBJ1-5 TRBV30 NA TGTGCCTGGAGACAGGAGTCCAATGGTCCCCAGCATTTT CAWRQESNGPQHF
NA TRBJ1-4 TRBV24-1 NA TGTGCCACCAGTGACGCAGGGCGTAATGAAAAACTGTTTTTT CATSDAGRNEKLFF
NA TRBJ1-3 TRBV6-1 NA TGTGCCAGCAGTGAAGCGGTTAGGGGTGGAAACACCATATATTTT CASSEAVRGGNTIYF
NA TRBJ1-5 TRBV27 NA TGTGCCAGCAGTGGGGAGGTTGGGCCACCGAATCAGCCCCAGCATTTT CASSGEVGPPNQPQHF
NA TRBJ2-3 TRBV7-2 NA TGTGCCAGCAGCAAAGGGTTGGGAGCAGATACGCAGTATTTT CASSKGLGADTQYF
NA TRBJ2-7 TRBV28 NA TGTGCCAGCAGCCCGGGGAACTACGAGCAGTACTTC CASSPGNYEQYF
NA TRBJ2-3 TRBV5-1 NA TGCGCCAGCAGCTTGGCCACTCAGGTTCACACAGATACGCAGTATTTT CASSLATQVHTDTQYF
TRBD2 TRBJ2-1 TRBV3-1/TRBV3-2 NA TGTGCCAGCAGTTCGACTAGCGGGGGTGAGCAGTTCTTC CASSSTSGGEQFF
TRBD1 TRBJ1-5 TRBV28 NA TGTGCCAGCAGCCCCGGGGGCAGGGGGCAACCCCAGCATTTT CASSPGGRGQPQHF
NA TRBJ2-1 TRBV6-5 NA TGTGCCAGCAGCCAGACTAGAGGTGAGCAGTTCTTC CASSQTRGEQFF
NA TRBJ1-6 TRBV2 few TGTGCCAGCAGGGGGGAGGGGGGCAATTCACCCCTCCACTTT CASRGEGGNSPLHF
TRBD2 TRBJ2-1 TRBV27 NA TGTGCCAGCTGTCTAGCGGGGTCCGTTGAGCAGTTCTTC CASCLAGSVEQFF
NA TRBJ1-6 TRBV28 NA TGTGCCAGCAGACGGGTAGCTTCACCCCTCCACTTT CASRRVASPLHF
TRBD1 TRBJ1-2 TRBV6-2/TRBV6-3 once TGTGCCAGCAGTTCCGGACAGGGGCTCGGGGGCTACACCTTC CASSSGQGLGGYTF
TRBD1 TRBJ1-1 TRBV3-1/TRBV3-2 NA TGTGCCAGCAGCGATGGGACAGGGGGGGCTTTCTTT CASSDGTGGAFF
NA TRBJ1-5 TRBV19 NA TGTGCCAGTAGTGGGGTAACAGGGTCACAGCCCCAGCATTTT CASSGVTGSQPQHF
TRBD2 TRBJ2-3 TRBV9 NA TGTGCCAGCAGCGTAGGCGGCGGCGGGGGGGGGACAGATACGCAGTATTTT CASSVGGGGGGTDTQYF
NA TRBJ1-5 TRBV28 NA TGTGCCAGCACGCGGTCGGGCAATCAGCCCCAGCATTTT CASTRSGNQPQHF
NA TRBJ1-2 TRBV7-9 NA TGTGCCAGCAGCTTAGGGCAGAACTATGGCTACACCTTC CASSLGQNYGYTF
TRBD1 TRBJ2-2 TRBV5-1 NA TGCGCCAGCACCTCCGGGACAGTTAACACCGGGGAGCTGTTTTTT CASTSGTVNTGELFF
NA TRBJ2-1 TRBV29-1 NA TGCAGCGAGACAGGAATTTTGCCGGGAAATGAGCAGTTCTTC CSETGILPGNEQFF
TRBD1 TRBJ2-2 TRBV24-1 NA TGTGCCACCAGTGATCGTCGACAGGGAAAAACCGGGGAGCTGTTTTTT CATSDRRQGKTGELFF
TRBD2 TRBJ2-5 TRBV10-3 NA TGTGCCATCAGTGAGACGGTGCTAGCGGGACAAGAGACCCAGTACTTC CAISETVLAGQETQYF
NA TRBJ2-3 TRBV19 NA TGTGCCAGTAATCAGGGTGCAATCGCAGATACGCAGTATTTT CASNQGAIADTQYF